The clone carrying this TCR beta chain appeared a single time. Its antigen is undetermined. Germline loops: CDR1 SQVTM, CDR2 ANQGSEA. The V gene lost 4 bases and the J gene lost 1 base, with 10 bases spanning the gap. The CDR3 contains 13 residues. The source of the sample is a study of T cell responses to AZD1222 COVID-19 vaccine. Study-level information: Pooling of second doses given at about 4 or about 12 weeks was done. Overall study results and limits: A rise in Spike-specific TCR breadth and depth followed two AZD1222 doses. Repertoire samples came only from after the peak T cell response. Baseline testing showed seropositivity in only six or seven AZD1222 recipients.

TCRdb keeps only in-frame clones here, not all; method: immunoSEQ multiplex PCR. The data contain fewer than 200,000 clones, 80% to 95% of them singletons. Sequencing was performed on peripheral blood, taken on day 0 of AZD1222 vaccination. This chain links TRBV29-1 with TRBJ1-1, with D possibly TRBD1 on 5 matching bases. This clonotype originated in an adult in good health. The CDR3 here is CSVAVQGNTEAFF. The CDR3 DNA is TGCAGCGTTGCGGTTCAGGGGAACACTGAAGCTTTCTTT. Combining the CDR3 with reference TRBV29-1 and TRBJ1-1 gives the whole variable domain SAVISQKPSRDICQRGTSLTIQCQVDSQVTMMFWYRQQPGQSLTLIATANQGSEATYESGFVIDKFPISRPNLTFSTLTVSNMSPEDSSIYLCSVAVQGNTEAFFGQGTRLTVV.